Below, 30 T cell receptor beta chains from the same sample are listed, as sequenced in a study of cytomegalovirus exposure and HLA in healthy donors (dated by TCRdb to the late 2010s). The receptor library was made with the immunoSEQ multiplex PCR assay. For the multiplex PCR, a mixture combining 60 forward primers for TCR Vbeta segments and 13 reverse primers for TCR Jbeta segments was used. TCRdb provides this immuneACCESS table in a form limited to in-frame rearrangements. Some clones are lacking; in checked studies, under half of them reflect an unresolved V gene, and why the rest are absent is not known. Across this sample there are almost 200,000 clones, with roughly 77% seen only once. In total, the top ten clones hold approximately 0.4% of the sample. The sequenced sample consisted of PBMCs. Receptor source: a male donor in good health and CMV-seropositive.

As DNA, the CDR3 is TGTGCCAGCAGTTTTCCCGGACTCACCACCTACGAGCAGTACTTC. Protein product: CASSFPGLTTYEQYF. This chain uses TRBV28 with TRBJ2-7; D is perhaps TRBD2 (5 bases). Germline V gene lookup returns CDR1 MDHEN and CDR2 SYDVKM. This CDR3 is 15 amino acids long. V was shortened by 3 bases and J by 2 bases, with 14 bases between the two germline ends.

This sequence joins TRBV7-2 and TRBJ2-1; TRBD1 matches 10 bases. The CDR3 has 14 amino acids. Trimming took 4 bases from V and 6 from J; bases not matched to a gene: 3. CDR1 SGHTA and CDR2 FQGNSA come from the germline V gene. The CDR3 DNA follows: TGTGCCAGCAGCTGGACAGGGGGTAGCAATGAGCAGTTCTTC. It encodes CASSWTGGSNEQFF. Full variable domain (missing parts from reference TRBV7-2 and TRBJ2-1): GAGVSQSPSNKVTEKGKDVELRCDPISGHTALYWYRQSLGQGLEFLIYFQGNSAPDKSGLPSDRFSAERTGGSVSTLTIQRTQQEDSAVYLCASSWTGGSNEQFFGPGTRLTVL.

The V and J genes are TRBV7-9 and TRBJ2-7; unclear D gene. The germline V gene has CDR1 SEHNR and CDR2 FQNEAQ (reference sequence). V lost 5 bases and J 0 bases, leaving 14 bases between the germline ends. The CDR3 runs 15 residues. CDR3 amino acids: CASSADGYSSYEQYF. CDR3 nucleotide sequence: TGTGCCAGCAGCGCCGACGGCTACAGCTCCTACGAGCAGTACTTC.

This chain links TRBV6-5 with TRBJ1-2; TRBD1 aligns across 8 bases. Germline lookup yields CDR1 MNHEY and CDR2 SVGAGI. This CDR3 spans 16 amino acids. Trimming cost V 2 bases and J 1 base; bases outside gene matches: 6. The DNA of the CDR3 is TGTGCCAGCAGTTACGCCCAGGGGGCGCATAACTATGGCTACACCTTC. Protein sequence: CASSYAQGAHNYGYTF.

V usage is TRBV6-1 and J usage is TRBJ1-4; weak D call: TRBD1 (5 bases). Trimming took 5 bases from V and 8 from J, leaving 18 bases between them. The CDR3 loop spans 15 amino acids. CDR1 and CDR2 from the germline V gene are MNHNS and SASEGT. The CDR3 is CASSRYQGIGEKLFF. The CDR3 nucleotides are TGTGCCAGCAGTAGGTACCAGGGTATTGGCGAAAAACTGTTTTTT.

Turning to this clone: The junction differs from germline at one of its ends, possibly a read error. CDR3 nucleotide sequence: TGTGCCAGCAGCCTTACGGGACAGAACTACCAGCAGTACTTC. Its protein product is CASSLTGQNYQQYF. This chain connects TRBV5-8 to TRBJ2-7; 7 nucleotides line up with TRBD1. CDR3 length equals 14 residues. CDR1 and CDR2 (germline): SGHTS, YDEGEE. The full variable domain, with the rest looked up from reference TRBV5-8 and TRBJ2-7, is EAGVTQSPTHLIKTRGQQATLRCSPISGHTSVYWYQQALGLGLQFLLWYDEGEERNRGNFPPRFSGRQFPNYSSELNVNALELEDSALYLCASSLTGQNYQQYFGPGTRLTVT.

V and J are TRBV7-3 and TRBJ2-5, with D possibly matching TRBD2 (6 bases). The assigned J gene may be wrong: the sequence end matches TRBJ2-7 better. Germline V lookup: CDR1 SGHTA, CDR2 FQGTGA. The CDR3 totals 14 residues. The CDR3 coding sequence is TGTGCCAGCAGCTTTGTTGGAGGGGACTACGAGCAGTACTTC. It translates to CASSFVGGDYEQYF.

The chain uses TRBV7-2 and TRBJ2-3, with D unclear. Germline V gene data show CDR1 as SGHTA and CDR2 as FQGNSA. Deletions cut 3 bases from V and 6 bases from J, with 16 bases between. This CDR3 is 15 amino acids long. This CDR3 is CASSLESALVDTQYF. Here the CDR3 DNA reads TGTGCCAGCAGCTTGGAGAGCGCGTTGGTGGATACGCAGTATTTT. The entire variable domain, with the rest obtained from reference TRBV7-2 and TRBJ2-3, is as follows: GAGVSQSPSNKVTEKGKDVELRCDPISGHTALYWYRQSLGQGLEFLIYFQGNSAPDKSGLPSDRFSAERTGGSVSTLTIQRTQQEDSAVYLCASSLESALVDTQYFGPGTRLTVL.

The chain links TRBV5-1 to TRBJ2-2; 10 nucleotides align to TRBD1. V was pared by 0 bases and J by 6 bases, with 5 bases of the junction left unmatched. Germline V lookup: CDR1 SGHRS, CDR2 YFSETQ. This CDR3 contains 16 residues. CDR3 DNA sequence: TGCGCCAGCAGCTTGGCCGGGACAGGGGTCCCCGGGGAGCTGTTTTTT. Amino acid sequence: CASSLAGTGVPGELFF.

V usage is TRBV7-9 and J usage is TRBJ2-6; 13 bases agree with TRBD2. CDR1 is SEHNR and CDR2 is FQNEAQ in the germline V gene (reference sequence). The V and J ends lost 5 bases and 4 bases, in that order; junction bases with no gene match: 2. The CDR3 contains 16 residues. Here the CDR3 reads CASSQGLAGGANVLTF. CDR3 in DNA: TGTGCCAGCAGCCAGGGACTAGCGGGGGGGGCCAACGTCCTGACTTTC.

The rearrangement uses TRBV9 and TRBJ2-1; TRBD1 matches at 7 bases. Germline assignment: CDR1 SGDLS and CDR2 YYNGEE. The CDR3 contains 14 residues. Trimming at V came to 2 bases and at J to 10 bases, leaving 9 bases not matched to a gene. Here the CDR3 reads CASSVTGDGHEQFF. In DNA, the CDR3 is TGTGCCAGCAGCGTCACAGGGGATGGACACGAGCAGTTCTTC.

This clone has a handful of counts. The rearrangement joins TRBV7-2 to TRBJ1-1; D not certain. The V gene lost 5 bases and the J gene lost 1 base, with 14 bases spanning the gap. The CDR3 is 15 amino acids. Germline V gene sequence: CDR1 SGHTA, CDR2 FQGNSA. The CDR3 sequence: CASSRFPRGNTEAFF. CDR3 bases: TGTGCCAGCAGCCGGTTCCCTCGCGGGAACACTGAAGCTTTCTTT.

CDR3 protein: CASSLLFRGNYEQYF. The CDR3 coding sequence is TGTGCCAGCAGCTTACTGTTCAGGGGGAACTACGAGCAGTACTTC. The chain joins TRBV7-2 to TRBJ2-7; 7 nucleotides match TRBD1. This CDR3 region has 15 residues. V lost 2 bases, J lost 3 bases, and 7 bases stayed unmatched. CDR1 and CDR2 from the germline V gene are SGHTA and FQGNSA.

The chain couples TRBV4-1 to TRBJ2-5; 10 bases are a match to TRBD2. CDR3 length equals 16 residues. Germline V gene sequence: CDR1 MGHRA, CDR2 YSYEKL. V dropped 4 bases and J dropped 4; count of bases not matched to a gene: 9. This CDR3 reads CASSLFPSGRSETQYF. The CDR3 region has the DNA TGCGCCAGCAGCCTCTTTCCTAGCGGGAGATCAGAGACCCAGTACTTC.

This clone occurred once. The chain combines TRBV29-1 with TRBJ1-4; possibly TRBD1 for D (5 bases). This CDR3 has 14 amino acids. The V end was cut by 3 bases, the J end by 0 bases, with 8 bases between. Germline-derived CDR1 and CDR2 are SQVTM and ANQGSEA. Here the CDR3 DNA reads TGCAGCGTTGAGGGGACTGCAACTAATGAAAAACTGTTTTTT. This gives the protein CSVEGTATNEKLFF.

Notes on this clone: This CDR3 is also generated by other DNA sequences in the sample. This chain links TRBV11-2 with TRBJ1-2; D gene unclear. V lost 5 bases and J lost 5, with 15 bases in between. Germline V gene sequence: CDR1 SGHAT, CDR2 FQNNGV. The CDR3 extends over 14 amino acids. CDR3 nucleotide sequence: TGTGCCAGCAGCCCAGGATCCCCCCTATATGGCTACACCTTC. It translates to CASSPGSPLYGYTF. Full variable domain (rest looked up from reference TRBV11-2 and TRBJ1-2): EAGVAQSPRYKIIEKRQSVAFWCNPISGHATLYWYQQILGQGPKLLIQFQNNGVVDDSQLPKDRFSAERLKGVDSTLKIQPAKLEDSAVYLCASSPGSPLYGYTFGSGTRLTVV.

V is TRBV9 and J is TRBJ2-7, with 10 bases fitting TRBD1. Losses at the gene ends were 0 bases for V and 2 bases for J; bases not matched to a gene: 2. The germline CDR1 and CDR2 sequences are SGDLS and YYNGEE. This CDR3 has 15 amino acids. CDR3 in DNA: TGTGCCAGCAGCGTAGAAGGGACAGGGGCCTACGAGCAGTACTTC. Translation: CASSVEGTGAYEQYF.

This clone occurred once. The V and J genes are TRBV14 and TRBJ2-1; D is perhaps TRBD1 (5 bases). V lost 0 bases and J 8 bases, leaving 17 bases between the germline ends. The CDR3 spans 16 residues. Germline V gene sequence: CDR1 SGHDN, CDR2 FVKESK. CDR3 bases: TGTGCCAGCAGCCAAGAGAGGTTTAGGGGTTTTGATGAGCAGTTCTTC. This codes for CASSQERFRGFDEQFF.

The chain joins TRBV19 to TRBJ1-4; 9 bases agree with TRBD1. J lost 6 bases, V lost 8 bases, and 16 bases had no gene match. This CDR3 has 17 residues. Germline CDR1 LNHDA, CDR2 SQIVND (reference sequence). The CDR3 nucleotides are TGTGCCAGTTGCTCCCCGGGACAGGGATTAAAATATGAAAAACTGTTTTTT. Translating it yields CASCSPGQGLKYEKLFF.

V is TRBV2 and J is TRBJ2-7; 10 bases are shared with TRBD1. The germline CDR1 and CDR2 sequences are SNHLY and FYNNEI. V trimming: 8 bases; J trimming: 0 bases; junction bases outside the gene matches: 4. The CDR3 is 14 residues long. Here the CDR3 reads CASVRDRGSYEQYF. In DNA form, the CDR3 reads TGTGCCAGCGTCCGGGACAGGGGCTCCTACGAGCAGTACTTC.

CDR3 bases: TGTGCCAGTAGTCCGCAAGACAGGGTCCAGCCCCAGCATTTT. Amino acid sequence: CASSPQDRVQPQHF. The gene calls are TRBV19 and TRBJ1-5; 7 bases map to TRBD1. The CDR3 has 14 amino acids. CDR1 LNHDA and CDR2 SQIVND come from the germline V gene (reference sequence). The trim removed 5 bases at V and 7 bases at J, leaving 8 bases unmatched.

The rearrangement links TRBV6-1 to TRBJ2-5; 12 bases agree with TRBD2. Germline V gene data show CDR1 as MNHNS and CDR2 as SASEGT. The CDR3 covers 15 residues. Trimming removed 5 bases from V and 9 bases from J; junction bases left unmatched: 10. CDR3 sequence (DNA): TGTGCCAGCAGTTCCCTTGGACTAGCGGGACAGTCCCAGTACTTC. This gives the protein CASSSLGLAGQSQYF.

This chain links TRBV4-3 with TRBJ1-1, with 7 positions matching TRBD1. The CDR3 extends over 13 amino acids. Unmatched junction bases numbered 2, after V lost 4 bases and J lost 3 bases. Looked up from germline, CDR1 is LGHNA and CDR2 is YSLEER. The CDR3 sequence is CASSRDRDTEAFF. The DNA for the CDR3 is TGCGCCAGCAGCCGAGACAGGGACACTGAAGCTTTCTTT.

This clone was counted once. Here the CDR3 DNA reads TGTGCCAGCAGCTTGGGCGGGGGGGGGTTTATGGATGAGCAGTTCTTC. This gives the protein CASSLGGGGFMDEQFF. The chain carries TRBV7-2 and TRBJ2-1; TRBD2 matches 9 bases. The length of the CDR3 is 16 residues. J lost 8 bases, V lost 3 bases, and 11 bases had no gene match. CDR1 and CDR2 (germline): SGHTA, FQGNSA.

In DNA, the CDR3 is TGTGCCAGCTCTCCAGGGGGACATGGGGACTATGGCTACACCTTC. Translated: CASSPGGHGDYGYTF. The V and J genes are TRBV18 and TRBJ1-2; 7 bases are a match to TRBD1. Germline lookup yields CDR1 KGHSH and CDR2 LQKENI. There are 15 residues in the CDR3. V gave up 6 bases and J gave up 3 bases; unmatched junction bases: 10. Complete variable domain (other parts from reference TRBV18 and TRBJ1-2): NAGVMQNPRHLVRRRGQEARLRCSPMKGHSHVYWYRQLPEEGLKFMVYLQKENIIDESGMPKERFSAEFPKEGPSILRIQQVVRGDSAAYFCASSPGGHGDYGYTFGSGTRLTVV.

This chain links TRBV11-3 with TRBJ2-7; 7 nucleotides line up with TRBD2. J was trimmed by 5 bases and V by 5 bases; bases with no gene match: 9. Germline V lookup: CDR1 SGHNT, CDR2 YENEEA. CDR3 length equals 14 residues. The CDR3 DNA reads as TGTGCCAGCAGCCCGACTAGCTCCGTCGACGAGCAGTACTTC. This sequence encodes CASSPTSSVDEQYF.

This sequence joins TRBV5-6 and TRBJ1-1; tentative D call: TRBD1 (6 bases). Germline V CDR1 and CDR2: SGHDT, YYEEEE. This CDR3 spans 15 amino acids. With 3 bases removed from V and 4 bases from J, the gap between germline ends came to 16 bases. The CDR3 sequence: CASSYVVRGGTEAFF. As DNA, the CDR3 is TGTGCCAGCAGCTACGTAGTGAGAGGGGGCACTGAAGCTTTCTTT.

The V and J genes are TRBV9 and TRBJ2-6; 9 bases map to TRBD1. The CDR3 totals 18 residues. Trimming at V came to 2 bases and at J to 3 bases, leaving 9 bases not matched to a gene. Per germline, CDR1 SGDLS and CDR2 YYNGEE. CDR3 DNA: TGTGCCAGCAGCGTCAGACAGGGGGTCTTCTTTGGGGCCAACGTCCTGACTTTC. This sequence encodes CASSVRQGVFFGANVLTF.

Here the CDR3 reads CSVRTDTQYF. The DNA for the CDR3 is TGCAGCGTTCGTACAGATACGCAGTATTTT. V usage is TRBV29-1 and J usage is TRBJ2-3; D gene unclear. V was clipped by 5 bases and J by 3 bases, with 3 bases between them. CDR1 SQVTM and CDR2 ANQGSEA come from the germline V gene. This CDR3 region has 10 residues.

V is TRBV5-6 and J is TRBJ1-5; D not resolved. CDR1 and CDR2 from the germline V gene are SGHDT and YYEEEE. The CDR3 has 13 residues. With 1 base removed from V and 11 bases from J, the gap between germline ends came to 13 bases. CDR3: CASSLYDRGAQHF. CDR3 DNA sequence: TGTGCCAGCAGCTTGTACGATCGAGGAGCCCAGCATTTT.